This TCR beta chain is drawn from a study of T-cell reconstitution after alpha-beta-depleted transplantation in children. This clonotype was counted many times. Its antigen is undetermined. Unique molecular identifiers were used to barcode this TCRbeta library. TCRdb used MiXCR to reprocess the PCR reads, holding one entry per CDR3 protein. Among about 290,000 distinct CDR3 sequences listed, 10% were seen once. Findings and caveats of the study: A year had passed since transplant, and T-cell counts and diversity by then came mostly from newly produced T cells. High day-60 TCRbeta diversity in some patients came from surviving recipient T cells and thymic progenitors. About two months after transplant, alpha-beta T cells reportedly came from several hundred expanded graft clones.

This CDR3 contains 12 residues. The V gene's germline CDR1 is MDHEN and CDR2 SYDVKM. Trimming took off 2 bases at V and 11 bases at J, with 9 bases between the two ends. V usage is TRBV28 and J usage is TRBJ1-4; D is undetermined. This specimen consisted of PBMCs, obtained before TCRalphabeta/CD19-depleted stem cell transplant. The origin of this receptor is a boy in the first two years of life with acute myeloid leukemia, due to receive a stem cell transplant. The CDR3 DNA sequence: TGTGCCAGCAGTTTAACCGCCAGGAAACTGTTTTTT. Translated, it gives CASSLTARKLFF.